The clone carrying this T cell receptor beta chain was counted a few times. Its antigen is not known. The CDR3 runs to 13 residues. CDR1 is SGHTA and CDR2 is FQGNSA in the germline V gene. V lost 0 bases and J 8 bases, leaving 10 bases between the germline ends. Quantitative 5'-RACE with molecular barcodes generated TCR beta libraries. TCRdb analysed the 5' RACE reads with MiXCR anew, one entry per CDR3 protein. The repertoire consists of 300,000 to 350,000 distinct CDR3 sequences, with around a tenth occurring once and the leading ten covering roughly 9.2%. The record originates from a study of CD8 T cells in ankylosing spondylitis. General study points: Disease-linked clones, CD8+, were relatively rare in peripheral blood. Significant enrichment of disease-linked clones was reported in matched ankylosing spondylitis synovial fluid. Seemingly characteristic of ankylosing spondylitis blood was a TCR beta motif consisting of under ten highly homologous variants.

V usage is TRBV7-2 and J usage is TRBJ1-1, with D possibly matching TRBD1 (5 bases). The sequenced sample was blood, either unsorted or a sorted T cell fraction (not recorded which). The origin of this receptor is a female donor with ankylosing spondylitis or in good health (not recorded which). CDR3 loop: CASSLARAGEAFF. Written as DNA, the CDR3 is TGTGCCAGCAGCTTAGCGCGAGCAGGGGAAGCTTTCTTT. Full variable domain (rest looked up from reference TRBV7-2 and TRBJ1-1): GAGVSQSPSNKVTEKGKDVELRCDPISGHTALYWYRQSLGQGLEFLIYFQGNSAPDKSGLPSDRFSAERTGGSVSTLTIQRTQQEDSAVYLCASSLARAGEAFFGQGTRLTVV.